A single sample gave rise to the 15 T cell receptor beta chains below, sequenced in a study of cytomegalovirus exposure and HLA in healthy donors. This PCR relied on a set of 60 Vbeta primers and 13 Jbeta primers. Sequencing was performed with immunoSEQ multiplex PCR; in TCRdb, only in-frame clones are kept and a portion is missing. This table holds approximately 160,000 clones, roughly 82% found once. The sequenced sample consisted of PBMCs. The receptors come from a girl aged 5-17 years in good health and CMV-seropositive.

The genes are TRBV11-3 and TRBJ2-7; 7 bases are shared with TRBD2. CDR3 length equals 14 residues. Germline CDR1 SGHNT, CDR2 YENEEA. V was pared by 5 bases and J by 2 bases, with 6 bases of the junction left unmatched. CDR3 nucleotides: TGTGCCAGCAGCCAACGGGGGGATCCCTACGAGCAGTACTTC. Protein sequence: CASSQRGDPYEQYF. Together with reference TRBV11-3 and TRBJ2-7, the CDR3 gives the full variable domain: EAGVVQSPRYKIIEKKQPVAFWCNPISGHNTLYWYLQNLGQGPELLIRYENEEAVDDSQLPKDRFSAERLKGVDSTLKIQPAELGDSAVYLCASSQRGDPYEQYFGPGTRLTVT.

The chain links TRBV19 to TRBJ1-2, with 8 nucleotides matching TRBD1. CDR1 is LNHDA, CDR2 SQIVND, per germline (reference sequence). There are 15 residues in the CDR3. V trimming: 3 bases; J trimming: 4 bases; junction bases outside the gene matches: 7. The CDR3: CASSIDRGPGYGYTF. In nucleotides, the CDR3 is TGTGCCAGTAGTATCGACAGGGGCCCTGGCTATGGCTACACCTTC.

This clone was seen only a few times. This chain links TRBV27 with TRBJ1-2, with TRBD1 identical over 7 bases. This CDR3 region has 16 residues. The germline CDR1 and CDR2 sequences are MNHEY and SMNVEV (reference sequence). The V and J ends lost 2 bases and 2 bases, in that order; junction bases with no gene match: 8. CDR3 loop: CASSLRGHFENYGYTF. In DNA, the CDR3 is TGTGCCAGCAGTTTAAGGGGGCACTTCGAAAACTATGGCTACACCTTC.

The CDR3 DNA is TGTGCCAGCAGCAAACTAGCGGGGGCCGCGTACGAGCAGTACTTC. Translated: CASSKLAGAAYEQYF. This chain links TRBV11-1 with TRBJ2-7; 11 bases line up with TRBD2. The length of the CDR3 is 15 residues. From germline, CDR1 is SGHAT and CDR2 FQDESV (reference sequence). Trimming removed 5 bases from V and 4 bases from J; junction bases left unmatched: 7.

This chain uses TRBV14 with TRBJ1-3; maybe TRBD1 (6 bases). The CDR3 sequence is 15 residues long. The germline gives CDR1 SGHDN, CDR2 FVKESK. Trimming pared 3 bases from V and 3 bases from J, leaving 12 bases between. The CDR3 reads CASSHRGQIGNTIYF. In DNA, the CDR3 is TGTGCCAGCAGCCACCGCGGACAGATTGGAAACACCATATATTTT.

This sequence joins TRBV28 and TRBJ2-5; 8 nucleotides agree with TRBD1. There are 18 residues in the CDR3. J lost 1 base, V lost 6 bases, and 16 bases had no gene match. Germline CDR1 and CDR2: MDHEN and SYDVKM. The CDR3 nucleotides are TGTGCCAGCAGGCCGTCAGGGGGCGAAGCGGAGATCCAAGAGACCCAGTACTTC. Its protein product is CASRPSGGEAEIQETQYF.

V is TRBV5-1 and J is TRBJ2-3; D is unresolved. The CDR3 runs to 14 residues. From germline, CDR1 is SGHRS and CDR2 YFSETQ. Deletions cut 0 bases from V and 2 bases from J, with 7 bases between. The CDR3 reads CASSLVAPTDTQYF. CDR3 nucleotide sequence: TGCGCCAGCAGCTTGGTGGCTCCCACAGATACGCAGTATTTT.

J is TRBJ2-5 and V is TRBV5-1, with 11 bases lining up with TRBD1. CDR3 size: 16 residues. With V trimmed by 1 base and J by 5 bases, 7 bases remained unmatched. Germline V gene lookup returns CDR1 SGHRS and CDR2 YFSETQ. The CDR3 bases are TGCGCCAGCAGCTTGTGGGACAGGGGGTTGGCGGAGACCCAGTACTTC. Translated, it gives CASSLWDRGLAETQYF.

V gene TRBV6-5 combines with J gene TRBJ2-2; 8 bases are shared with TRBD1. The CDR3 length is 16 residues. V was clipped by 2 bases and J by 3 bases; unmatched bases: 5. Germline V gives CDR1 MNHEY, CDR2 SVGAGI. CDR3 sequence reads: CASSYEGQGHTGELFF. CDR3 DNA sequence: TGTGCCAGCAGTTACGAAGGACAGGGTCACACCGGGGAGCTGTTTTTT.

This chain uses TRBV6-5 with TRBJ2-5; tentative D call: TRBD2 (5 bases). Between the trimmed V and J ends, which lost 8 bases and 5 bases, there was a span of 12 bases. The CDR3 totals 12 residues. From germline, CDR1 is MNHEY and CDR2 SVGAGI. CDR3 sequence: CASGEGEETQYF. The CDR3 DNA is TGTGCCAGCGGTGAGGGAGAGGAGACCCAGTACTTC.

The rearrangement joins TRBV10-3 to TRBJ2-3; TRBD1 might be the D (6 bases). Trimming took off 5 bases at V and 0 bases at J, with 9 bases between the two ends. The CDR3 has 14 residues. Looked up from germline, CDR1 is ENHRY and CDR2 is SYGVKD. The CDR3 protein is CAISLGASTDTQYF. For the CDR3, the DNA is TGTGCCATCAGTTTGGGGGCGAGCACAGATACGCAGTATTTT.

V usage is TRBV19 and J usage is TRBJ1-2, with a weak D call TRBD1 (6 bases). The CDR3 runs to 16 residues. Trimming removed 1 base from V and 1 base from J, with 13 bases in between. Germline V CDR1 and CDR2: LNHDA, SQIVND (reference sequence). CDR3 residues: CASSIGTGLLNYGYTF. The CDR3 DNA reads TGTGCCAGTAGTATAGGAACAGGGCTTCTTAACTATGGCTACACCTTC.

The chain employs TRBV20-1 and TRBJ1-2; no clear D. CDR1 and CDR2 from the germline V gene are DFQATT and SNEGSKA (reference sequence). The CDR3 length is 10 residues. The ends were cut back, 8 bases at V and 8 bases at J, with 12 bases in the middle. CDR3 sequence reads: CSLSGRGYTF. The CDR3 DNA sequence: TGCAGTCTGTCTGGGAGGGGCTACACCTTC.

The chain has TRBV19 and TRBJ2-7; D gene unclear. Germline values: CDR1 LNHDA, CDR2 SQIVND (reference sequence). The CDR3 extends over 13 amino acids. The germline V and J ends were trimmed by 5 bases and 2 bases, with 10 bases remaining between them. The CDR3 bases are TGTGCCAGTAGTTTCACTGTCACCTACGAGCAGTACTTC. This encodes CASSFTVTYEQYF.

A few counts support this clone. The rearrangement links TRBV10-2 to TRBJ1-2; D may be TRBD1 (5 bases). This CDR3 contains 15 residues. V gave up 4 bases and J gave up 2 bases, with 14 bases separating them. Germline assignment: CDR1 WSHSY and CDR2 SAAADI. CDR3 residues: CASSGRTNRNYGYTF. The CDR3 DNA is TGCGCCAGCAGTGGTAGGACAAACCGGAACTATGGCTACACCTTC.